Detailed here is one T cell receptor beta chain. With iRepertoire HTBI primers and Arm-PCR of CDR3 regions, TCR beta libraries were built. TCRdb processed the multiplex PCR reads anew with MiXCR; each CDR3 protein has one entry. Here the sample spans about 440,000 distinct CDR3 sequences, under 15% being singletons. Trimming removed 1 base at V and 5 bases at J, with 14 bases between. The length of the CDR3 is 15 residues. Germline lookup yields CDR1 SGDLS and CDR2 YYNGEE. This sample is drawn from a study of regulatory T cells in long-lasting Graves disease. The time point is: newly diagnosed GD, antithyroid drugs for less than 3 months. Extracted RNA from PBMCs served as the source of the TCR library. A roughly 8.3-milliliter sample of peripheral blood was drawn into EDTA tubes. The data were also submitted as part of a second study, on T cells in Graves' hyperthyroidism and ophthalmopathy. Turning to that study: An absence of ophthalmopathy progression within 18 months meant stable Graves' hyperthyroidism.

This chain links TRBV9 with TRBJ2-3, with D possibly being TRBD2 (6 bases). The sequence was obtained from a woman in her thirties with Graves disease. This specimen was peripheral blood mononuclear cells (PBMCs), taken at new diagnosis, from a patient treated with antithyroid drugs. The CDR3, as DNA: TGTGCCAGCAGCGTATTAGTCGCTAGCGAAGATACGCAGTATTTT. Protein product: CASSVLVASEDTQYF.